The 21 T cell receptor beta chains below all came from one sample that was sequenced in a study of blood T cell repertoires in COVID-19. TCRdb's copy holds only in-frame clones and misses some; the assay was immunoSEQ multiplex PCR. The data hold roughly 250,000 clones, with roughly nine tenths observed a single time. Sequencing used PBMCs or T cells enriched from blood (not recorded which). All receptors come from a human donor in a cohort exposed to, infected with or recovered from COVID-19 (not recorded which). The donor label of this sample is uncertain.

This clone is a singleton in its sample. The rearrangement joins TRBV10-3 to TRBJ1-2; D is uncertain. The CDR3 sequence is 16 residues long. The germline CDR1 and CDR2 sequences are ENHRY and SYGVKD. The ends were cut back, 0 bases at V and 8 bases at J, with 19 bases in the middle. The CDR3 bases are TGTGCCATCAGTGAGTCGATAATGCGAGGGTCGGAGGGCTACACCTTC. Protein sequence: CAISESIMRGSEGYTF.

V usage is TRBV5-1 and J usage is TRBJ1-6; D unclear. Germline CDR1 reads SGHRS; CDR2 reads YFSETQ. There are 17 residues in the CDR3. The ends were cut back, 3 bases at V and 0 bases at J, with 13 bases in the middle. The CDR3 protein is CASSSPTGSSYNSPLHF. DNA of the CDR3: TGCGCCAGCAGCTCACCTACTGGGAGCTCCTATAATTCACCCCTCCACTTT.

For the CDR3, the DNA is TGTGCCAGCAGCCAAGATATAATGGGGGGCACTGAAGCTTTCTTT. Translation gives CASSQDIMGGTEAFF. V is TRBV4-2 and J is TRBJ1-1; D might be TRBD1 (5 bases). Trimming took 0 bases from V and 4 from J, leaving 12 bases between them. Germline loops: CDR1 LGHNA, CDR2 YNFKEQ. The CDR3 is 15 residues long.

The chain's CDR3 is CASSQDRQGDRGEKLFF. CDR3 DNA: TGCGCCAGCAGCCAAGATCGGCAGGGGGATCGGGGTGAAAAACTGTTTTTT. This chain connects TRBV4-1 to TRBJ1-4; 7 bases are shared with TRBD1. The CDR3 has 17 residues. Unmatched junction bases numbered 11, after V lost 0 bases and J lost 7 bases. Per germline, CDR1 MGHRA and CDR2 YSYEKL.

The chain has TRBV21-1 and TRBJ2-7; the D call in the table, TRBD1, was not verified against the DNA. TRBV21-1 is labeled a pseudogene. CDR3 size: 14 residues. The chain's CDR3 is CASSKAGATYEQYF. CDR3 nucleotide sequence: TGTGCCAGCAGCAAGGCAGGGGCTACCTACGAGCAGTACTTC.

The gene calls are TRBV2 and TRBJ1-1; TRBD1 matches at 11 bases. This CDR3 contains 16 residues. J was trimmed by 1 base and V by 7 bases; bases with no gene match: 8. In germline, CDR1 is SNHLY, CDR2 FYNNEI. CDR3 DNA sequence: TGTGCCAGCAATATCCCAGGGACAGGGGGGAACACTGAAGCTTTCTTT. The encoded protein is CASNIPGTGGNTEAFF.

CDR3: CASSGPDRKGGNEKLFF. The CDR3 DNA follows: TGCGCCAGCAGCGGGCCGGACAGGAAGGGGGGTAATGAAAAACTGTTTTTT. The rearrangement joins TRBV5-1 to TRBJ1-4, with TRBD1 matching over 7 bases. The CDR3 is made up of 17 amino acids. CDR1 and CDR2 from the germline V gene are SGHRS and YFSETQ. V shed 4 bases and J 4 bases; nucleotides not matched to a gene: 13.

CDR3 nucleotides: TGTGCCAGCAGTGAAGTCGGGACAGGGGTAGACAATGAGCAGTTCTTC. Translating it yields CASSEVGTGVDNEQFF. The V call is TRBV25-1, the J call TRBJ2-1, with 10 bases that match TRBD1. Germline values: CDR1 MGHDK, CDR2 SYGVNS. Germline trimming cut 2 bases from V and 5 bases from J; bases unmatched to any gene: 6. This CDR3 comprises 16 residues.

The V gene is TRBV5-4, the J gene TRBJ1-2; D is uncertain. Trimming cost V 0 bases and J 4 bases, with 7 bases left between them. The germline V gene has CDR1 SGHNT and CDR2 YYREEE (reference sequence). The CDR3 runs 13 residues. CDR3 nucleotide sequence: TGTGCCAGCAGCTTGGGAGGGTTCTATGGCTACACCTTC. It encodes CASSLGGFYGYTF.

V usage is TRBV24-1 and J usage is TRBJ1-1; a weak D match, TRBD1 (6 bases). The germline gives CDR1 KGHDR, CDR2 SFDVKD. The CDR3 has 13 amino acids. V was trimmed by 4 bases and J by 11 bases, leaving 16 bases between them. The CDR3 region has the DNA TGTGCCACCAGTGACCGCGTGGGGGGGCGGGCTTTCTTT. It encodes CATSDRVGGRAFF.

V gene TRBV5-4 combines with J gene TRBJ1-3; D is undetermined. The CDR3 has 15 residues. The V end lost 6 bases, the J end lost 0 bases, and 13 bases lay between the germline ends. Per the germline V gene, CDR1 is SGHNT and CDR2 is YYREEE (reference sequence). The CDR3: CASKKGSSSGNTIYF. The CDR3 bases are TGTGCCAGCAAGAAAGGGAGCTCCTCTGGAAACACCATATATTTT.

V gene TRBV9 combines with J gene TRBJ1-3; TRBD1 agrees at 10 bases. The V gene's germline CDR1 is SGDLS and CDR2 YYNGEE. This CDR3 is built from 16 residues. Losses at the gene ends were 0 bases for V and 5 bases for J; bases not matched to a gene: 5. The CDR3 DNA is TGTGCCAGCAGCGTAGGGGGACAGGGGACGCGAAACACCATATATTTT. Translating it yields CASSVGGQGTRNTIYF.

The chain has TRBV4-3 and TRBJ1-6; D perhaps matches TRBD1 (5 bases). CDR1 is LGHNA and CDR2 is YSLEER in the germline V gene. The CDR3 runs to 15 residues. V lost 0 bases, J lost 7 bases, and 10 bases lay in between. DNA of the CDR3: TGCGCCAGCAGCCAAGAGGGCAGGGCGAATTCACCCCTCCACTTT. Its protein product is CASSQEGRANSPLHF.

The CDR3 sequence is CASSQENRGGGYTF. CDR3 nucleotide sequence: TGTGCCAGCAGCCAAGAAAACCGAGGCGGTGGCTACACCTTC. This chain connects TRBV3-1 (or the pseudogene TRBV3-2) to TRBJ1-2; D call uncertain. CDR1 is LGHDT and CDR2 is YNNKEL in the germline V gene (reference sequence). The CDR3 extends over 14 amino acids. V lost 0 bases, J lost 7 bases, and 12 bases lay in between.

This rearrangement joins TRBV2 to TRBJ2-5, with D possibly TRBD2 on 5 matching bases. V lost 6 bases, J lost 3 bases, and 11 bases lay in between. The CDR3 totals 13 residues. In germline, CDR1 is SNHLY, CDR2 FYNNEI. The CDR3 here is CASRERSKETQYF. The CDR3 DNA follows: TGTGCCAGCAGGGAGCGGTCGAAAGAGACCCAGTACTTC. Full variable domain (missing parts from reference TRBV2 and TRBJ2-5): EPEVTQTPSHQVTQMGQEVILRCVPISNHLYFYWYRQILGQKVEFLVSFYNNEISEKSEIFDDQFSVERPDGSNFTLKIRSTKLEDSAMYFCASRERSKETQYFGPGTRLLVL.

This clone was observed a single time. The chain couples TRBV27 to TRBJ1-6; TRBD1 agrees at 7 bases. From germline, CDR1 is MNHEY and CDR2 SMNVEV (reference sequence). V gave up 6 bases and J gave up 8 bases; unmatched junction bases: 7. The CDR3 spans 14 residues. This CDR3 is CASRQGTVYSPLHF. The CDR3 DNA follows: TGTGCCAGCAGGCAAGGGACAGTCTATTCACCCCTCCACTTT.

The CDR3 DNA reads as TGTGCCAGCAGCCAAGAGACTTCGCAGTTCTTC. It encodes CASSQETSQFF. This chain uses TRBV3-1 (or the pseudogene TRBV3-2) with TRBJ2-1; no reliable D call. V dropped 0 bases and J dropped 12 bases, with 6 bases sitting between them. Germline values: CDR1 LGHDT, CDR2 YNNKEL (reference sequence). The CDR3 runs to 11 residues.

V usage is TRBV18 and J usage is TRBJ2-3; TRBD2 matches 10 bases. Per the germline V gene, CDR1 is KGHSH and CDR2 is LQKENI. CDR3 size: 16 residues. The V and J ends lost 2 bases and 2 bases, in that order; junction bases with no gene match: 4. CDR3 nucleotide sequence: TGTGCCAGCTCACCATATACTAGCGGGGTCACAGATACGCAGTATTTT. Its protein is CASSPYTSGVTDTQYF.

The gene calls are TRBV28 and TRBJ1-6; no reliable D call. Germline CDR1 is MDHEN and CDR2 is SYDVKM. The length of the CDR3 is 13 residues. The V end was cut by 3 bases, the J end by 7 bases, with 7 bases between. The CDR3 DNA is TGTGCCAGCAGTTTTCCCGGGAATTCACCCCTCCACTTT. It specifies CASSFPGNSPLHF.

The chain employs TRBV19 and TRBJ2-5; possible D gene TRBD1, 5 bases. The V end was cut by 8 bases, the J end by 1 base, with 8 bases between. The CDR3 length is 12 residues. The germline gives CDR1 LNHDA, CDR2 SQIVND (reference sequence). CDR3 DNA sequence: TGTGCCAGTGCGGACACCCAAGAGACCCAGTACTTC. Residues: CASADTQETQYF. Full variable domain (rest looked up from reference TRBV19 and TRBJ2-5): DGGITQSPKYLFRKEGQNVTLSCEQNLNHDAMYWYRQDPGQGLRLIYYSQIVNDFQKGDIAEGYSVSREKKESFPLTVTSAQKNPTAFYLCASADTQETQYFGPGTRLLVL.

This clone was observed once. The rearrangement joins TRBV28 to TRBJ2-2; 8 nucleotides align to TRBD1. The CDR3 covers 23 residues. Per germline, CDR1 MDHEN and CDR2 SYDVKM. V shed 5 bases, J shed 3 bases, and the junction held 29 bases outside the gene matches. The DNA for the CDR3 is TGTGCCAGCAGTCTCTCCTTTCTCAAGACAGGGGAGAAGTTTGGGCGACACACCGGGGAGCTGTTTTTT. This translates into CASSLSFLKTGEKFGRHTGELFF.